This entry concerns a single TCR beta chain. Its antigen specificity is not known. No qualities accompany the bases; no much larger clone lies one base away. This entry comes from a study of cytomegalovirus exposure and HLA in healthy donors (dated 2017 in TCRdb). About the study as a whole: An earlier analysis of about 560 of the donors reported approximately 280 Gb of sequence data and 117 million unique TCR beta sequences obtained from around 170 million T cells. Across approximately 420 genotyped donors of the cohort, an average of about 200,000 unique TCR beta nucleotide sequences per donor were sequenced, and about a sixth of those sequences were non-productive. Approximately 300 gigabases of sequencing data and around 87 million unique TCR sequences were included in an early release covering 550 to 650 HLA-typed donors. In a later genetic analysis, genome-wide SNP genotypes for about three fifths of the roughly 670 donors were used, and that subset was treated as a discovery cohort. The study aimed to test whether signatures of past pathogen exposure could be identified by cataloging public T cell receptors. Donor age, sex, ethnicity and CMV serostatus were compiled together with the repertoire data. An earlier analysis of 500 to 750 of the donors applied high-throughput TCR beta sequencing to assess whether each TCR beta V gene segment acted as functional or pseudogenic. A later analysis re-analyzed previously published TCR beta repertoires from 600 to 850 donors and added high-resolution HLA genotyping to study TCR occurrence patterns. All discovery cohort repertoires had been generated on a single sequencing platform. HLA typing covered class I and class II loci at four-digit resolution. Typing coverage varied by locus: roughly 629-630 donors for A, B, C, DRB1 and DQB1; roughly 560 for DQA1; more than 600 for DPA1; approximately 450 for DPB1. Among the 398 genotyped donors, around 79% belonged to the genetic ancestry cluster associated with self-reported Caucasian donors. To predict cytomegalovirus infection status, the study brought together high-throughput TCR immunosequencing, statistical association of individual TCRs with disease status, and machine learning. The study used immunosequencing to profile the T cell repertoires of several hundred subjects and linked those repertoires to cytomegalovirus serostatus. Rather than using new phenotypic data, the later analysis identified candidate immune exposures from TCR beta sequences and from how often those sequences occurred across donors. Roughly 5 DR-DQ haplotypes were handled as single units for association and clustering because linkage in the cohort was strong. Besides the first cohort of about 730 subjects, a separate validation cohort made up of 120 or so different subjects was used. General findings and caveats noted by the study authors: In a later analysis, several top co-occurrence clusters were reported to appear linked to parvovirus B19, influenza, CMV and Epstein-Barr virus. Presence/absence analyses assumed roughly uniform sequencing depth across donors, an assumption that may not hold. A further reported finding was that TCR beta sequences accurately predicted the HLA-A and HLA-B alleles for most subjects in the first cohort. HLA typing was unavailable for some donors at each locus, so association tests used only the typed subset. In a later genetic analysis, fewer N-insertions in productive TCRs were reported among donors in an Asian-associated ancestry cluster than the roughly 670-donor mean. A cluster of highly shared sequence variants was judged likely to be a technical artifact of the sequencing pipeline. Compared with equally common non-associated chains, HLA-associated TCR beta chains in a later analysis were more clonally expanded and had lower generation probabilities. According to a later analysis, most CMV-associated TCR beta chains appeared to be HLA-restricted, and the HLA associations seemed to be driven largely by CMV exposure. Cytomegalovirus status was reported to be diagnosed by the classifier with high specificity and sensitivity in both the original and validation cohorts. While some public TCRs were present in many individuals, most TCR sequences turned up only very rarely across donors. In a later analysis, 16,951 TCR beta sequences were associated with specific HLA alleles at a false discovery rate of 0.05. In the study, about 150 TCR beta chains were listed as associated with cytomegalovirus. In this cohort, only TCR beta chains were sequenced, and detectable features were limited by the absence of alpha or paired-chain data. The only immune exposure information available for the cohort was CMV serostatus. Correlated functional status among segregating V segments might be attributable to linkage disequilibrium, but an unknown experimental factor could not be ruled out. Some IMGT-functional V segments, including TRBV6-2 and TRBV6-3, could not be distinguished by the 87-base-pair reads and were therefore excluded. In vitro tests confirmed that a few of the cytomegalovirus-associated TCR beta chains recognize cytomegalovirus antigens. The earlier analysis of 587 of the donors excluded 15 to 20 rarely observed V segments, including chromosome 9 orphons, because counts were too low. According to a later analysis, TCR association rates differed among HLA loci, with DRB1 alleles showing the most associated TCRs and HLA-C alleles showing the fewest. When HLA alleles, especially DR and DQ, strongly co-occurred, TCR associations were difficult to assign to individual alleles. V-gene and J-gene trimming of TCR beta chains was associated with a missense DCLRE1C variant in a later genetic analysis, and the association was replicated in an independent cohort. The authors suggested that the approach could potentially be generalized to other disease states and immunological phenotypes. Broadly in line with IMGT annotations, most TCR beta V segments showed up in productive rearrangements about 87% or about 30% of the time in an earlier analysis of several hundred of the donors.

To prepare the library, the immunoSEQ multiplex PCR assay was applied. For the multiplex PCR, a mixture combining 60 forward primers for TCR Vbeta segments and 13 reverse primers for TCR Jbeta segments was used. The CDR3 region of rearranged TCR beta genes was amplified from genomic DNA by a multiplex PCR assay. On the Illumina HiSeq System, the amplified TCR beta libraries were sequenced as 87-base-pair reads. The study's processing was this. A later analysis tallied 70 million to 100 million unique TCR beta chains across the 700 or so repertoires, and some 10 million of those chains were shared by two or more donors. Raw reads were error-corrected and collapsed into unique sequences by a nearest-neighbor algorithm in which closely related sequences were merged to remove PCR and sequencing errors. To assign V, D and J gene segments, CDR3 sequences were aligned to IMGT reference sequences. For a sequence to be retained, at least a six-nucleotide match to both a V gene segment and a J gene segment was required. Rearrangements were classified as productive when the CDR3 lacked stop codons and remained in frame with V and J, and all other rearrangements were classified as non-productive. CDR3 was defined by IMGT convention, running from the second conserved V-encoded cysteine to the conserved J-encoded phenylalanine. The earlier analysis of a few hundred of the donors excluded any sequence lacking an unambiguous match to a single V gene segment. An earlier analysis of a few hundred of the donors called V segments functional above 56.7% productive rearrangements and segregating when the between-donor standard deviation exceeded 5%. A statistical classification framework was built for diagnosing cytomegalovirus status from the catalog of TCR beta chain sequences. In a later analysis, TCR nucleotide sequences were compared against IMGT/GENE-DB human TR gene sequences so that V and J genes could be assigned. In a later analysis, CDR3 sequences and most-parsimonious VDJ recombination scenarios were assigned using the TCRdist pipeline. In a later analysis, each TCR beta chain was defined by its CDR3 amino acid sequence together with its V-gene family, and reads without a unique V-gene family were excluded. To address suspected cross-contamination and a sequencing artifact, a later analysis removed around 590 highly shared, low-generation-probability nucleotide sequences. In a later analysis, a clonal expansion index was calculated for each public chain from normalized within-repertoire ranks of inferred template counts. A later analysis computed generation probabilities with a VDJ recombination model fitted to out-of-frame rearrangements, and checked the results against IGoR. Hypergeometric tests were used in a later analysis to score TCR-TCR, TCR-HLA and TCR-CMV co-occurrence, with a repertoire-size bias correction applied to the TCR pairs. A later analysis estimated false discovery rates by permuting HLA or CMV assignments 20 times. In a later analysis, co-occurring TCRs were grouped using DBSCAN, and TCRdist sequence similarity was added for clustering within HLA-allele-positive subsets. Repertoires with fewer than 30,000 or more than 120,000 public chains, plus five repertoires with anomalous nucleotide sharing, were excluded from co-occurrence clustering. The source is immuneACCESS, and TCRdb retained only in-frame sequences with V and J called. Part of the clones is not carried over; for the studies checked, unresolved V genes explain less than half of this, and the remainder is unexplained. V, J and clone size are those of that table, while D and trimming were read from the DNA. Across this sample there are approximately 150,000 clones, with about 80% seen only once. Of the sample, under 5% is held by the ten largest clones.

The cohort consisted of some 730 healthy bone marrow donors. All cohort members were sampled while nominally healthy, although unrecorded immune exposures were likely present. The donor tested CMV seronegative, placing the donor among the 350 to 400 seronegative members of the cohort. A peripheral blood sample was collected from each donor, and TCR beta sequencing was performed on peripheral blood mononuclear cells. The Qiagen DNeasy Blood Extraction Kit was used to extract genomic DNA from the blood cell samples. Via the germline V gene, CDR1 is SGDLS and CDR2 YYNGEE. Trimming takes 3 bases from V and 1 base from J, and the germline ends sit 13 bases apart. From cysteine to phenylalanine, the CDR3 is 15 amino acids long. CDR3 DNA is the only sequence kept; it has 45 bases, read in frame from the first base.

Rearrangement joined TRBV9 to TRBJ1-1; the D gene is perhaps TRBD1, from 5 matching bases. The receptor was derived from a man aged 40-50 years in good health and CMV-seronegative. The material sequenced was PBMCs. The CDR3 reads CASSALQGGNTEAFF. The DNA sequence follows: TGTGCCAGCAGCGCCCTCCAGGGTGGGAACACTGAAGCTTTCTTT. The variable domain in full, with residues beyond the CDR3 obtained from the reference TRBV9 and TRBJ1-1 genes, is DSGVTQTPKHLITATGQRVTLRCSPRSGDLSVYWYQQSLDQGLQFLIQYYNGEERAKGNILERFSAQQFPDLHSELNLSSLELGDSALYFCASSALQGGNTEAFFGQGTRLTVV.